This T cell receptor (beta chain) was profiled in a study of blood T cell repertoires in COVID-19. On the study more broadly: The origin of the acute and convalescent COVID-19 samples was the United States, Italy and Spain. From T cells, B-cell-depleted T cells, or PBMCs came the material, which was cDNA or gDNA.

In the authors' methods: Amplification from reference gene primers served as the basis for estimated nucleated cell counts. Generated by immunoSEQ multiplex PCR, the TCRdb table keeps only in-frame clones and is missing some. D and trimming come from the DNA, and the V and J calls and clone size come from that table. The sample comprises roughly 160,000 clones, around 84% of which are singletons, and around 5% rests with the top ten. Patients of the Seattle cohort, enrolled during active infection, were followed longitudinally. The CDR3 is 15 amino acids. Germline CDR1 and CDR2: SGHAT and FQNNGV. The V end was cut by 2 bases, the J end by 3 bases, with 14 bases between.

Sequences were obtained from peripheral blood. The sequence was collected from a woman in her fifties or sixties with COVID-19, enrolled during active disease. The chain is built from TRBV11-2 and TRBJ2-7; a possible D gene is TRBD1 (5 bases). The CDR3 DNA reads as TGTGCCAGCAGCTTACACGTTGCAGGGATCTACGAGCAGTACTTC. Translated, it gives CASSLHVAGIYEQYF.